Sequencing of this T cell receptor beta chain was carried out in a study of T cells in Graves' hyperthyroidism and ophthalmopathy. For the study at large: Peripheral blood specimens were obtained at initial diagnosis, prior to any treatment. The study, taken as a whole, reports: In validation, the model predicted ophthalmopathy. These predictions came a median approximately 6.5 months before onset.

What was amplified from RNA transcripts were TCR beta CDR3 regions. The primer set for the first-round RT-PCR of the TCR CDR3 was HTBI. TCRdb passed the multiplex PCR reads through MiXCR, listing each CDR3 protein once. The sample shows approximately 330,000 distinct CDR3 sequences, approximately 15% of them seen only once. This clonotype appeared a few times. What it recognizes is unknown. The CDR3 runs 14 residues. The germline V and J ends were trimmed by 1 base and 7 bases, with 13 bases remaining between them. Germline V lookup: CDR1 LGHDT, CDR2 YNNKEL (reference sequence). Fresh peripheral blood, approximately 10 ml, yielded the PBMCs.

Sequenced: blood. This chain joins TRBV3-1 and TRBJ1-2, with D hard to call. The TCR sequence derives from a woman aged 40-49 years with Graves' ophthalmopathy. CDR3 sequence reads: CASSQGERVGGYTF. The CDR3 nucleotides read TGTGCCAGCAGCCAAGGGGAACGGGTTGGTGGCTACACCTTC.